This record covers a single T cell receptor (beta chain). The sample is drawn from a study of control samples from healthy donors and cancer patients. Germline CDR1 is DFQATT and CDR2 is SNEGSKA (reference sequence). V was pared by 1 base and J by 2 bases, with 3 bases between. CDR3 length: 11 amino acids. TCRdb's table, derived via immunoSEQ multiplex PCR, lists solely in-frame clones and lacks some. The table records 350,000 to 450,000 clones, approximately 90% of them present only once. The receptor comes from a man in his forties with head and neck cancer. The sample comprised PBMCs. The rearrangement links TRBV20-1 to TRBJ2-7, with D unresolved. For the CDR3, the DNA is TGCAGTGCTAGAGTTCCCTACGAGCAGTACTTC. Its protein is CSARVPYEQYF.